The clone carrying this TCR beta chain was observed a single time. The antigen remains unidentified. The data stem from a study of cytomegalovirus exposure and HLA in healthy donors. Study context: Samples from HLA-typed donors yielded about 80 million unique TCRs in an early data release.

Whole-study findings and limits: Analyses of presence/absence relied on an assumption of roughly uniform sequencing depth across donors. Over 150 TCR beta chains were listed as cytomegalovirus-associated.

Researchers ran the PCR with 60 Vbeta and 13 Jbeta primers. Generated by immunoSEQ multiplex PCR, the TCRdb table keeps only in-frame clones and is missing some. This sample yields around 110,000 clones, of which about four fifths are seen a single time; around 5% belongs to the top ten. This CDR3 is built from 20 residues. Germline-derived CDR1 and CDR2 are SGHRS and YFSETQ. J gave up 0 bases and V 4 bases, and 10 bases lay outside the gene matches. The genes are TRBV5-1 and TRBJ2-1; 16 bases fit TRBD2. Source material: PBMCs. This clonotype was sampled from a man aged 25-45 years in good health and CMV-seropositive. CDR3 sequence reads: CASSPRGLAGGPSSYNEQFF. CDR3 sequence (DNA): TGCGCCAGCAGCCCCCGGGGACTAGCGGGGGGGCCTAGCTCCTACAATGAGCAGTTCTTC.